This T cell receptor (beta chain) stems from a study of a mutant IDH1 vaccine in newly diagnosed glioma. In the study overall: Most had both radiotherapy and temozolomide beforehand; others had only one.

The CDR3 totals 11 residues. Germline values: CDR1 WNHNN, CDR2 SYGVQD (reference sequence). V gave up 3 bases and J gave up 6 bases, with 5 bases separating them. Notes on the study in general: Pseudoprogression appeared unlinked to shifts in leading peripheral T cell clonotypes.

This clone was detected only a few times. Its cognate antigen is unknown. TCRdb's table, derived via immunoSEQ multiplex PCR, lists solely in-frame clones and lacks some. Of 10,000 to 15,000 clones in the sample, roughly 72% are singletons; the top ten hold less than 5%. The sample's time point: week 47, end of study. With topical imiquimod, each dose of the vaccine consisted of 300 ug of mutant IDH1 20-mer peptide. In weeks 1, 3, 5, 7, 11, 15, 19 and 23, patients were vaccinated. Donors had new WHO grade 3 or 4 IDH1-mutant, ATRX-lost astrocytomas. The source was PBMCs, collected from a glioma patient whose treatment included an IDH1 peptide vaccine. The gene calls are TRBV10-1 and TRBJ1-1; D call uncertain. This sequence was found in a middle-aged woman with glioma. The CDR3 sequence is CASSDFAEAFF. DNA for the CDR3: TGCGCCAGCAGTGATTTTGCTGAAGCTTTCTTT.